This passage covers 32 T cell receptor beta chains from one sample sequenced in a study of CD8 T cells in Susac syndrome. RNA amounts of roughly 0.45 to 1 ug underwent reverse transcription with random hexamers. TCRdb independently ran MiXCR on the immunoSEQ multiplex PCR reads; one entry per CDR3 protein. The sample yields 150,000 to 200,000 distinct CDR3 sequences, about 94% seen once. The sequencing sample was made of CD4+ T cells from PBMCs. Receptor source: a human donor in good health.

The J gene is TRBJ2-5, the V gene TRBV2; D gene ambiguous. Germline V gives CDR1 SNHLY, CDR2 FYNNEI. The germline V and J ends were trimmed by 6 bases and 1 base, with 9 bases remaining between them. The CDR3 runs 13 residues. As DNA, the CDR3 is TGTGCCAGCAGCGTTAGCTTCCAAGAGACCCAGTACTTC. Protein product: CASSVSFQETQYF. The full variable domain, rest sourced from reference TRBV2 and TRBJ2-5, is EPEVTQTPSHQVTQMGQEVILRCVPISNHLYFYWYRQILGQKVEFLVSFYNNEISEKSEIFDDQFSVERPDGSNFTLKIRSTKLEDSAMYFCASSVSFQETQYFGPGTRLLVL.

This sequence joins TRBV5-4 and TRBJ2-7, with D possibly being TRBD2 (6 bases). The CDR3 spans 14 residues. The V gene lost 0 bases and the J gene lost 4 bases, with 11 bases spanning the gap. Germline assignment: CDR1 SGHNT and CDR2 YYREEE (reference sequence). The CDR3 loop is CASSLDQGGYEQYF. In DNA, the CDR3 is TGTGCCAGCAGCTTGGACCAGGGAGGATACGAGCAGTACTTC.

The chain links TRBV20-1 to TRBJ1-5; 8 nucleotides align to TRBD1. CDR1 is DFQATT and CDR2 is SNEGSKA in the germline V gene (reference sequence). The CDR3 totals 14 residues. The trim removed 6 bases at V and 1 base at J, leaving 5 bases unmatched. The CDR3 DNA reads as TGCAGTGCAACACAGGGGGGGAGCAATCAGCCCCAGCATTTT. Amino acid sequence: CSATQGGSNQPQHF.

The chain recombines TRBV5-1 with TRBJ2-3, with 11 bases aligning to TRBD2. The germline V gene has CDR1 SGHRS and CDR2 YFSETQ. With 4 bases clipped from V and 5 bases from J, the junction kept 6 bases outside the gene matches. CDR3 length equals 15 residues. In DNA form, the CDR3 reads TGCGCCAGCAGCCCCGGGACTAGCGGAAGAGATACGCAGTATTTT. This codes for CASSPGTSGRDTQYF.

The chain links TRBV29-1 to TRBJ1-5; 7 nucleotides line up with TRBD1. Per germline, CDR1 SQVTM and CDR2 ANQGSEA. CDR3 length: 13 residues. The junction had 4 bases not matched to a gene; V was cut back by 4 bases and J by 4 bases. For the CDR3, the DNA is TGCAGCGTTGGAGACAGGGAAAATCAGCCCCAGCATTTT. Translation: CSVGDRENQPQHF.

This clonotype appeared a single time. The chain combines TRBV19 with TRBJ1-2; TRBD1 might be the D (5 bases). The CDR3 runs 14 residues. CDR1 LNHDA and CDR2 SQIVND come from the germline V gene (reference sequence). V was shortened by 3 bases and J by 8 bases, with 16 bases between the two germline ends. The CDR3 here is CASSMGTGPRGYTF. CDR3 bases: TGTGCCAGTAGTATGGGGACCGGACCTCGGGGCTACACCTTC.

The chain couples TRBV20-1 to TRBJ2-1; 8 bases fit TRBD2. The CDR3 has 14 amino acids. The V and J ends lost 2 bases and 5 bases, in that order; junction bases with no gene match: 5. Germline assignment: CDR1 DFQATT and CDR2 SNEGSKA (reference sequence). DNA of the CDR3: TGCAGTGCTAGAAGGCCAGCGGGGGACAATGAGCAGTTCTTC. It is translated as CSARRPAGDNEQFF.

This sequence joins TRBV11-2 and TRBJ2-1; no clear D. The CDR3 spans 12 residues. Trimming cost V 0 bases and J 10 bases, with 7 bases left between them. The V gene's germline CDR1 is SGHAT and CDR2 FQNNGV. The CDR3 region is CASSLDLSEQFF. CDR3 coding DNA: TGTGCCAGCAGCTTAGATCTAAGCGAGCAGTTCTTC.

The chain is built from TRBV7-9 and TRBJ2-1, with D maybe TRBD1 (6 bases). The CDR3 sequence is 15 residues long. Trimming removed 5 bases from V and 7 bases from J, with 18 bases in between. CDR1 is SEHNR, CDR2 FQNEAQ, per germline (reference sequence). This CDR3 reads CASSPKRDTLNEQFF. CDR3 coding DNA: TGTGCCAGCAGCCCGAAAAGGGACACCTTAAATGAGCAGTTCTTC. The whole variable domain, filled in from reference TRBV7-9 and TRBJ2-1, reads DTGVSQNPRHKITKRGQNVTFRCDPISEHNRLYWYRQTLGQGPEFLTYFQNEAQLEKSRLLSDRFSAERPKGSFSTLEIQRTEQGDSAMYLCASSPKRDTLNEQFFGPGTRLTVL.

V and J are TRBV2 and TRBJ2-5; D ambiguous. CDR1 is SNHLY and CDR2 is FYNNEI in the germline V gene. V was pared by 5 bases and J by 0 bases, with 13 bases between. This CDR3 has 15 residues. The CDR3 DNA sequence: TGTGCCAGCAGTAACATCAGGACCTACCAAGAGACCCAGTACTTC. Translation gives CASSNIRTYQETQYF.

This clonotype is a singleton in its sample. The gene calls are TRBV7-9 and TRBJ2-5; 9 nucleotides line up with TRBD1. Germline assignment: CDR1 SEHNR and CDR2 FQNEAQ (reference sequence). CDR3 length: 13 amino acids. J was trimmed by 1 base and V by 8 bases; bases with no gene match: 2. This chain's CDR3 is CASGDRAQETQYF. CDR3 nucleotides: TGTGCCAGCGGGGACAGGGCCCAAGAGACCCAGTACTTC.

In its sample, this clonotype was seen a few times. This rearrangement joins TRBV28 to TRBJ2-7; D not resolved. This CDR3 spans 13 amino acids. V was shortened by 5 bases and J by 7 bases, with 15 bases between the two germline ends. Germline lookup yields CDR1 MDHEN and CDR2 SYDVKM. The CDR3 here is CASSRRQVGEQYF. In DNA form, the CDR3 reads TGTGCCAGCAGTCGCCGCCAGGTTGGGGAGCAGTACTTC.

The genes are TRBV18 and TRBJ2-7; 8 bases map to TRBD2. CDR3 length: 15 residues. The germline CDR1 and CDR2 sequences are KGHSH and LQKENI. Germline trimming cut 2 bases from V and 4 bases from J; bases unmatched to any gene: 7. The CDR3 coding sequence is TGTGCCAGCTCACCAGCCCGGACTAGCACATACGAGCAGTACTTC. The encoded protein is CASSPARTSTYEQYF.

The rearrangement joins TRBV20-1 to TRBJ1-2, with D unclear. The V end lost 5 bases, the J end lost 2 bases, and 12 bases lay between the germline ends. CDR1 and CDR2 (germline): DFQATT, SNEGSKA (reference sequence). The CDR3 covers 13 residues. Here the CDR3 DNA reads TGCAGTGCTCAGTTACGGGCCAACTATGGCTACACCTTC. The encoded protein is CSAQLRANYGYTF.

The chain carries TRBV5-6 and TRBJ2-5; D might be TRBD1 (6 bases). The CDR3 covers 16 residues. Trimming removed 1 base from V and 2 bases from J, with 15 bases in between. Germline V gives CDR1 SGHDT, CDR2 YYEEEE. Here the CDR3 reads CASSLSWGRWQETQYF. CDR3 in DNA: TGTGCCAGCAGCTTGAGTTGGGGGCGGTGGCAAGAGACCCAGTACTTC.

The genes are TRBV20-1 and TRBJ2-7; D might be TRBD2 (5 bases). The V gene's germline CDR1 is DFQATT and CDR2 SNEGSKA (reference sequence). This CDR3 is 12 amino acids long. V gave up 7 bases and J gave up 7 bases, with 17 bases separating them. The CDR3 DNA reads as TGCAGTGGGACCCCAACTACGGGGGAGCAGTACTTC. Amino acids: CSGTPTTGEQYF.

The V and J genes are TRBV20-1 and TRBJ2-2, with 8 bases lining up with TRBD2. Germline V gene sequence: CDR1 DFQATT, CDR2 SNEGSKA (reference sequence). This CDR3 has 15 residues. V lost 6 bases, J lost 1 base, and 7 bases stayed unmatched. The CDR3 protein is CSAPRSGGNTGELFF. As DNA, the CDR3 is TGCAGTGCCCCAAGGAGCGGGGGGAACACCGGGGAGCTGTTTTTT.

The chain links TRBV27 to TRBJ2-3; no clear D. CDR3 size: 15 residues. The germline gives CDR1 MNHEY, CDR2 SMNVEV (reference sequence). The V end lost 2 bases, the J end lost 5 bases, and 14 bases lay between the germline ends. DNA for the CDR3: TGTGCCAGCAGTTTAGGCCTTCGGTCCGAAGATACGCAGTATTTT. It yields the protein CASSLGLRSEDTQYF.

V gene TRBV7-2 combines with J gene TRBJ2-3; TRBD2 aligns across 10 bases. Germline V gives CDR1 SGHTA, CDR2 FQGNSA. The CDR3 contains 16 residues. The V and J ends lost 2 bases and 4 bases, in that order; junction bases with no gene match: 6. In nucleotides, the CDR3 is TGTGCCAGCAGCTTACAACCAGCGGGGGGGCCAGATACGCAGTATTTT. Its protein is CASSLQPAGGPDTQYF.

V and J are TRBV23-1 and TRBJ1-2; TRBD1 agrees at 7 bases. TRBV23-1 is noted as an ORF with a role that remains uncertain. The J segment lost 0 bases and the V segment lost 0 bases, leaving 10 bases of the junction unmatched. The CDR3 totals 18 residues. DNA of the CDR3: TGCGCCAGCAGTCAATCGACGGCGGGACAGAGCCCTAACTATGGCTACACCTTC. This codes for CASSQSTAGQSPNYGYTF.

The rearrangement uses TRBV12-3 or TRBV12-4 and TRBJ1-5; TRBD1 is a possible D gene (5 bases). Trimming left V 6 bases short and J 0 bases short, with 12 bases between. The CDR3 is 15 residues long. CDR3 in DNA: TGTGCCAGCAGAAGTACAGGATTTAGCAATCAGCCCCAGCATTTT. This translates into CASRSTGFSNQPQHF.

This chain joins TRBV29-1 and TRBJ1-2; tentative D call: TRBD1 (5 bases). Trimming removed 3 bases at V and 0 bases at J, with 14 bases between. The germline gives CDR1 SQVTM, CDR2 ANQGSEA. The CDR3 is 15 residues long. The CDR3, as DNA: TGCAGCGTTGATGGGGGTGGCGGCTCTAACTATGGCTACACCTTC. This sequence encodes CSVDGGGGSNYGYTF.

This chain uses TRBV5-1 with TRBJ2-3; 14 nucleotides line up with TRBD2. Trimming took 4 bases from V and 2 from J; bases not matched to a gene: 6. Per germline, CDR1 SGHRS and CDR2 YFSETQ. This CDR3 has 17 residues. In DNA form, the CDR3 reads TGCGCCAGCAGCCGCGGGACTAGCGGGGGTTCCACAGATACGCAGTATTTT. Protein: CASSRGTSGGSTDTQYF.

This sequence joins TRBV20-1 and TRBJ2-3; possibly TRBD2 for D (6 bases). Germline V CDR1 and CDR2: DFQATT, SNEGSKA (reference sequence). V lost 0 bases to trimming and J lost 3 bases, with 10 bases between them. This CDR3 is 14 amino acids long. CDR3 DNA: TGCAGTGCTAGAGATACTCGGGGGACAGATACGCAGTATTTT. Amino acid sequence: CSARDTRGTDTQYF.

The chain recombines TRBV12-3 or TRBV12-4 with TRBJ1-2, with unresolved D. This CDR3 is built from 15 residues. Trimming cost V 5 bases and J 5 bases, with 18 bases left between them. CDR3 loop: CASSPDGSRDYGYTF. CDR3 sequence (DNA): TGTGCCAGCAGTCCCGACGGAAGCCGAGATTATGGCTACACCTTC.

The CDR3 region has the DNA TGTGCCAGCAAGGGCACGTCGACCACCGGGGAGCTGTTTTTT. It codes for CASKGTSTTGELFF. This chain connects TRBV9 to TRBJ2-2; D remains unclear. Trimming removed 6 bases at V and 4 bases at J, with 13 bases between. This CDR3 is 14 amino acids long. The germline V gene has CDR1 SGDLS and CDR2 YYNGEE.

The DNA of the CDR3 is TGTGCCACCAGCCGGACTTTGGGGGACAGGAGCTCCCGTGGGGCTTTCTTT. Residues: CATSRTLGDRSSRGAFF. V is TRBV15 and J is TRBJ1-1; 8 bases agree with TRBD1. Per germline, CDR1 LNHNV and CDR2 YYDKDF (reference sequence). The CDR3 is 17 amino acids. Trimming removed 5 bases from V and 11 bases from J; junction bases left unmatched: 22.

The V and J genes are TRBV30 and TRBJ1-2; TRBD1 is a possible D gene (5 bases). This CDR3 has 13 residues. Per the germline V gene, CDR1 is GTSNPN and CDR2 is SVGIG (reference sequence). Trimming removed 4 bases from V and 1 base from J, with 10 bases in between. CDR3 amino acids: CAWTPGGNYGYTF. DNA for the CDR3: TGTGCCTGGACCCCTGGGGGTAACTATGGCTACACCTTC.

The count of this clonotype is one. The V and J genes are TRBV4-3 and TRBJ2-2; 12 bases agree with TRBD2. Per germline, CDR1 LGHNA and CDR2 YSLEER. The CDR3 consists of 18 residues. The V gene end was trimmed by 0 bases and the J gene end by 0 bases; junction bases not matched to a gene: 2. The CDR3 nucleotides read TGCGCCAGCAGCCAAGATCCTAGCGGGGGGGCGAACACCGGGGAGCTGTTTTTT. Its protein product is CASSQDPSGGANTGELFF.

The genes are TRBV27 and TRBJ2-5, with 14 nucleotides matching TRBD2. Germline CDR1 MNHEY, CDR2 SMNVEV (reference sequence). The CDR3 extends over 19 amino acids. V dropped 1 base and J dropped 4; count of bases not matched to a gene: 11. CDR3 protein: CASSLFGTSGGLRSETQYF. For the CDR3, the DNA is TGTGCCAGCAGTTTATTTGGGACTAGCGGGGGCCTCAGATCAGAGACCCAGTACTTC.

The chain links TRBV3-1 to TRBJ1-2; 7 bases fit TRBD1. The CDR3 length is 16 residues. V shed 0 bases, J shed 8 bases, and the junction held 12 bases outside the gene matches. Germline CDR1 reads LGHDT; CDR2 reads YNNKEL (reference sequence). The CDR3 protein is CASSQEGGGGADGYTF. Written as DNA, the CDR3 is TGTGCCAGCAGCCAAGAAGGAGGAGGGGGCGCAGACGGCTACACCTTC.

The V call is TRBV20-1, the J call TRBJ2-5; TRBD1 aligns across 9 bases. Germline V CDR1 and CDR2: DFQATT, SNEGSKA (reference sequence). The CDR3 consists of 13 residues. The V and J ends lost 5 bases and 6 bases, in that order; junction bases with no gene match: 7. CDR3 protein: CSAPPGTGKTQYF. The DNA for the CDR3 is TGCAGTGCTCCTCCCGGGACAGGGAAGACCCAGTACTTC.